Below, 5 T cell receptor beta chains from the same sample are listed, as sequenced in a study of cytomegalovirus exposure and HLA in healthy donors. PCR employed 60 Vbeta and 13 Jbeta primers. TCRdb keeps only in-frame clones here, not all; method: immunoSEQ multiplex PCR. The table includes roughly 200,000 clones, 65% to 80% detected once. Source material: PBMCs. Source of these receptors: a man aged 45 to 65 in good health and CMV-seronegative.

This clone was picked up a small number of times. Its ends do not fully match the called genes, so a read error is possible. This chain uses TRBV7-7 with TRBJ2-7, with TRBD1 matching over 11 bases. This CDR3 is 14 amino acids long. Germline V gene lookup returns CDR1 SSHAT and CDR2 FNYEAQ (reference sequence). CDR3 nucleotide sequence: TGTGCTAGCAGCCCGGGACAGGGGGCCTACGAGCAGTACTTC. Translating it yields CASSPGQGAYEQYF.

This chain joins TRBV7-9 and TRBJ1-2; the D is unclear. Trimming removed 2 bases from V and 10 bases from J, with 20 bases in between. The CDR3 is 15 amino acids. Germline-derived CDR1 and CDR2 are SEHNR and FQNEAQ (reference sequence). The CDR3: CASSLIPNGLAFYTF. The CDR3 DNA follows: TGTGCCAGCAGCTTAATTCCCAACGGTCTCGCCTTCTACACCTTC.

V is TRBV28 and J is TRBJ1-2; 10 bases agree with TRBD1. V lost 3 bases to trimming and J lost 8 bases; unmatched junction nucleotides: 6. The CDR3 is made up of 14 amino acids. Per germline, CDR1 MDHEN and CDR2 SYDVKM. CDR3 nucleotide sequence: TGTGCCAGCAGTTTGACAGGGGGCGTTCGGGGCTACACCTTC. Protein product: CASSLTGGVRGYTF.

This clone was found a few times. The gene calls are TRBV11-1 and TRBJ2-3; 8 bases match TRBD2. There are 15 residues in the CDR3. Losses at the gene ends were 5 bases for V and 2 bases for J; bases not matched to a gene: 6. The V gene's germline CDR1 is SGHAT and CDR2 FQDESV (reference sequence). CDR3 coding DNA: TGTGCCAGCAGCCCCGCCGGACTAGCCACAGATACGCAGTATTTT. Amino acids: CASSPAGLATDTQYF.

Comment on this clone: Other DNA sequences within the sample encode an identical CDR3. The V call is TRBV15, the J call TRBJ1-2; possibly TRBD1 for D (5 bases). CDR3 length: 15 residues. Trimming left V 0 bases short and J 8 bases short, with 16 bases between. Germline V gene lookup returns CDR1 LNHNV and CDR2 YYDKDF (reference sequence). CDR3 bases: TGTGCCACCAGCAGAGATTACTCGGGGGATAGGGGCTACACCTTC. This translates into CATSRDYSGDRGYTF.